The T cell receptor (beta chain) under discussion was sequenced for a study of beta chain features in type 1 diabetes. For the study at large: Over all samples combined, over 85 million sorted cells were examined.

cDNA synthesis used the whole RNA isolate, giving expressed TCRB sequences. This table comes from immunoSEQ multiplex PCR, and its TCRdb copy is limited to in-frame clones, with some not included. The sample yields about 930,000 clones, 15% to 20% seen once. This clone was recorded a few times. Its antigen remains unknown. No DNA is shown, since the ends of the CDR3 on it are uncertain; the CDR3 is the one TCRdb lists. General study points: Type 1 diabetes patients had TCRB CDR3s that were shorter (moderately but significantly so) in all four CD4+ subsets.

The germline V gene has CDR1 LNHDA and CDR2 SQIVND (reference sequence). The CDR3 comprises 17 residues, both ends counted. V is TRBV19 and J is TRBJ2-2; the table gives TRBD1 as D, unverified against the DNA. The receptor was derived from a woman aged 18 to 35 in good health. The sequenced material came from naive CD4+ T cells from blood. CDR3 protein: CASTSVRGQGLAGELFF.